This entry lists 23 T cell receptor beta chains sequenced from one sample in a study of CD8 T cells in ankylosing spondylitis. TCRdb re-called the 5' RACE reads with MiXCR, one entry per CDR3 protein. This table has around 90,000 distinct CDR3 sequences, 27% appearing once. The specimen was blood, either unsorted or a sorted T cell fraction (not recorded which). These receptor sequences come from a male donor with ankylosing spondylitis or in good health (not recorded which).

This clonotype was counted between two and nine times. V and J are TRBV12-3 or TRBV12-4 and TRBJ2-6, with 7 bases lining up with TRBD1. This CDR3 comprises 17 residues. The ends lost 1 base at V and 5 bases at J; junction bases unmatched: 8. In nucleotides, the CDR3 is TGTGCCAGCAGTTTAGGAGACAGGGCGTCAAGGGCCAACGTCCTGACTTTC. Encoded protein: CASSLGDRASRANVLTF.

The chain combines TRBV12-3 or TRBV12-4 with TRBJ2-5, with TRBD2 matching 12 bases. The CDR3 extends over 16 amino acids. Trimming cost V 7 bases and J 2 bases; bases outside gene matches: 8. The CDR3, as DNA: TGTGCCAGCAAACAAGTGACTAGCGGGAGACAAGAGACCCAGTACTTC. Protein sequence: CASKQVTSGRQETQYF.

This clonotype occurred a few times. The V call is TRBV7-9, the J call TRBJ2-7, with 9 bases that match TRBD1. This CDR3 spans 17 amino acids. Germline CDR1 is SEHNR and CDR2 is FQNEAQ (reference sequence). V lost 4 bases, J lost 4 bases, and 14 bases stayed unmatched. CDR3 sequence: CASSSGTGLALAYEQYF. In DNA form, the CDR3 reads TGTGCCAGCAGCTCCGGGACAGGGCTTGCCCTGGCTTACGAGCAGTACTTC.

V usage is TRBV12-3 or TRBV12-4 and J usage is TRBJ1-2, with 8 bases identical to TRBD1. This CDR3 region has 14 residues. V lost 7 bases to trimming and J lost 5 bases; unmatched junction nucleotides: 9. The CDR3 reads CASTSWQGAYGYTF. The CDR3 DNA reads TGTGCCAGCACCTCTTGGCAGGGGGCTTATGGCTACACCTTC.

This chain joins TRBV5-1 and TRBJ1-1; no firm D call. Germline V gene data show CDR1 as SGHRS and CDR2 as YFSETQ. Trimming took off 4 bases at V and 1 base at J, with 11 bases between the two ends. This CDR3 spans 14 amino acids. This chain's CDR3 is CASSPSLANTEAFF. CDR3 DNA sequence: TGCGCCAGCAGCCCCTCCCTGGCGAACACTGAAGCTTTCTTT.

This clonotype was detected only a few times. The CDR3 here is CSARALAGGNYNEQFF. The CDR3, as DNA: TGCAGTGCTAGAGCTTTAGCGGGAGGAAACTACAATGAGCAGTTCTTC. This rearrangement joins TRBV20-1 to TRBJ2-1; 10 bases align to TRBD2. The CDR3 has 16 residues. V lost 1 base, J lost 3 bases, and 6 bases stayed unmatched. Germline loops: CDR1 DFQATT, CDR2 SNEGSKA (reference sequence).

This clonotype was recorded a few times. The rearrangement uses TRBV29-1 and TRBJ1-1; perhaps TRBD1 as D (5 bases). The CDR3 contains 12 residues. CDR1 is SQVTM, CDR2 ANQGSEA, per germline. The V end lost 5 bases, the J end lost 8 bases, and 15 bases lay between the germline ends. CDR3 coding DNA: TGCAGCGTTACCACCGGGACCCTCGAAGCTTTCTTT. Protein: CSVTTGTLEAFF.

This clonotype was found once. Germline and junction disagree at one end, which may indicate a read error. The J gene is TRBJ1-6, the V gene TRBV10-1; D gene ambiguous. The CDR3 totals 14 residues. CDR1 and CDR2 (germline): WNHNN, SYGVQD (reference sequence). CDR3 residues: CASSEPGDGSPLHF. In DNA form, the CDR3 reads TGCGCCAGCAGTGAGCCCGGCGACGGCTCACCCCTCCACTTC.

V gene TRBV3-1 combines with J gene TRBJ1-5; D gene unclear. The CDR3 runs 14 residues. Germline V CDR1 and CDR2: LGHDT, YNNKEL (reference sequence). V lost 3 bases and J 0 bases, leaving 6 bases between the germline ends. The CDR3: CASSQGGSNQPQHF. As DNA, the CDR3 is TGTGCCAGCAGCCAGGGAGGTAGCAATCAGCCCCAGCATTTT.

The chain is built from TRBV7-2 and TRBJ2-2; D possibly corresponds to TRBD1 (5 bases). The CDR3 is made up of 15 amino acids. Trimming shortened V by 6 bases and J by 2 bases, and 13 bases separated the two germline ends. The germline V gene has CDR1 SGHTA and CDR2 FQGNSA. For the CDR3, the DNA is TGTGCCAGCAGTGCAGACAGATTTAACACCGGGGAGCTGTTTTTT. Translating it yields CASSADRFNTGELFF.

The chain recombines TRBV6-1 with TRBJ1-4; no reliable D call. The CDR3 has 15 residues. Trimming pared 2 bases from V and 2 bases from J, leaving 9 bases between. Germline V lookup: CDR1 MNHNS, CDR2 SASEGT. This CDR3 is CASSERWRTNEKLFF. The CDR3, as DNA: TGTGCCAGCAGTGAACGGTGGCGGACTAATGAAAAACTGTTTTTT.

The chain couples TRBV7-2 to TRBJ1-3, with D tentatively TRBD1 (5 bases). This CDR3 region has 13 residues. Germline V gene lookup returns CDR1 SGHTA and CDR2 FQGNSA. The V end was cut by 9 bases, the J end by 4 bases, with 13 bases between. The CDR3 DNA is TGTGCCAGTAGTGGGGGGTACGGAAACACCATATATTTT. Residues: CASSGGYGNTIYF.

The chain is built from TRBV3-1 and TRBJ2-2; 9 bases align to TRBD2. CDR3 length: 17 amino acids. Looked up from germline, CDR1 is LGHDT and CDR2 is YNNKEL (reference sequence). V trimming: 1 base; J trimming: 1 base; junction bases outside the gene matches: 4. The DNA for the CDR3 is TGTGCCAGCAGCCAAGGCGGGGGGGGCGTGAACACCGGGGAGCTGTTTTTT. It yields the protein CASSQGGGGVNTGELFF.

This clonotype occurred many times. The chain couples TRBV20-1 to TRBJ2-3, with 13 bases aligning to TRBD2. Per the germline V gene, CDR1 is DFQATT and CDR2 is SNEGSKA (reference sequence). The CDR3 has 18 residues. V lost 1 base and J lost 6; bases outside the gene matches: 13. CDR3 loop: CSARGALAGGPVADTQYF. The CDR3 bases are TGCAGTGCTAGAGGGGCACTAGCGGGGGGGCCGGTCGCGGATACGCAGTATTTT.

This clonotype has only a few counts. The chain combines TRBV29-1 with TRBJ2-7; 12 bases map to TRBD1. V was clipped by 6 bases and J by 5 bases; unmatched bases: 5. CDR1 and CDR2 (germline): SQVTM, ANQGSEA. CDR3 size: 13 residues. The CDR3 here is CSVTGTGGDEQYF. The CDR3, as DNA: TGCAGCGTAACCGGGACAGGGGGCGACGAGCAGTACTTC.

This clonotype was recorded many times. The rearrangement links TRBV29-1 to TRBJ1-1, with 9 bases that match TRBD1. V trimming: 7 bases; J trimming: 11 bases; junction bases outside the gene matches: 2. The CDR3 runs 9 residues. CDR1 is SQVTM, CDR2 ANQGSEA, per germline. CDR3 in DNA: TGCAGCGACGGGACAGGGGCTTTCTTT. Amino acid sequence: CSDGTGAFF.

This clonotype has only a few counts. The DNA of the CDR3 is TGCGCCAGCAGCTTGGCCGAGACGGATAACTATGGCTACACCTTC. It encodes CASSLAETDNYGYTF. The chain combines TRBV5-1 with TRBJ1-2; no clear D gene. Germline lookup yields CDR1 SGHRS and CDR2 YFSETQ. The CDR3 loop spans 15 amino acids. Trimming took 0 bases from V and 1 from J, leaving 10 bases between them.

This rearrangement joins TRBV3-1 to TRBJ2-7; D possibly uses TRBD1 or TRBD2 (5 bases each). This CDR3 comprises 14 residues. With 4 bases removed from V and 6 bases from J, the gap between germline ends came to 16 bases. Germline V gives CDR1 LGHDT, CDR2 YNNKEL (reference sequence). The CDR3 is CASSPVRGSGEQYF. CDR3 nucleotide sequence: TGTGCCAGCAGCCCCGTCCGGGGCTCGGGCGAGCAGTACTTC.

The rearrangement links TRBV7-2 to TRBJ1-6; D is unresolved. Germline assignment: CDR1 SGHTA and CDR2 FQGNSA. Trimming took off 5 bases at V and 6 bases at J, with 5 bases between the two ends. The CDR3 loop spans 12 amino acids. The CDR3 loop reads CASSRPNSPLHF. For the CDR3, the DNA is TGTGCCAGCAGCCGACCTAATTCACCCCTCCACTTT. Together with reference TRBV7-2 and TRBJ1-6, the CDR3 gives the full variable domain: GAGVSQSPSNKVTEKGKDVELRCDPISGHTALYWYRQSLGQGLEFLIYFQGNSAPDKSGLPSDRFSAERTGGSVSTLTIQRTQQEDSAVYLCASSRPNSPLHFGNGTRLTVT.

This clonotype occurred a few times. J is TRBJ2-3 and V is TRBV29-1; D is ambiguous. CDR1 and CDR2 from the germline V gene are SQVTM and ANQGSEA. The CDR3 length is 11 residues. V was cut by 1 base and J by 12 bases, with 11 bases left in between. The CDR3 nucleotides read TGCAGCGTTGAAGGGCAAACCCCTCAGTATTTT. Translation gives CSVEGQTPQYF.

The rearrangement joins TRBV7-2 to TRBJ2-3; 12 nucleotides align to TRBD1. From germline, CDR1 is SGHTA and CDR2 FQGNSA. With 4 bases clipped from V and 4 bases from J, the junction kept 6 bases outside the gene matches. The CDR3 spans 16 residues. The CDR3 spells CASSSPGQGASDTQYF. The CDR3 DNA is TGTGCCAGCAGCTCGCCGGGACAGGGGGCCTCAGATACGCAGTATTTT.

The chain recombines TRBV5-1 with TRBJ2-1; TRBD2 aligns across 9 bases. Per the germline V gene, CDR1 is SGHRS and CDR2 is YFSETQ. V lost 3 bases to trimming and J lost 10 bases; unmatched junction nucleotides: 8. The CDR3 contains 14 residues. CDR3 bases: TGCGCCAGCAGCTCCCCTAGCGGGATCGGCGAGCAGTTCTTC. It codes for CASSSPSGIGEQFF. The full variable domain, completed using reference TRBV5-1 and TRBJ2-1, is KAGVTQTPRYLIKTRGQQVTLSCSPISGHRSVSWYQQTPGQGLQFLFEYFSETQRNKGNFPGRFSGRQFSNSRSEMNVSTLELGDSALYLCASSSPSGIGEQFFGPGTRLTVL.

This clonotype was detected a few times. The gene calls are TRBV20-1 and TRBJ1-1; D is uncertain. The germline V and J ends were trimmed by 3 bases and 4 bases, with 18 bases remaining between them. CDR1 is DFQATT, CDR2 SNEGSKA, per germline (reference sequence). The CDR3 loop spans 15 amino acids. In DNA form, the CDR3 reads TGCAGTGCTAGGGTGGCCAGCCCGGGAATCACTGAAGCTTTCTTT. It codes for CSARVASPGITEAFF.